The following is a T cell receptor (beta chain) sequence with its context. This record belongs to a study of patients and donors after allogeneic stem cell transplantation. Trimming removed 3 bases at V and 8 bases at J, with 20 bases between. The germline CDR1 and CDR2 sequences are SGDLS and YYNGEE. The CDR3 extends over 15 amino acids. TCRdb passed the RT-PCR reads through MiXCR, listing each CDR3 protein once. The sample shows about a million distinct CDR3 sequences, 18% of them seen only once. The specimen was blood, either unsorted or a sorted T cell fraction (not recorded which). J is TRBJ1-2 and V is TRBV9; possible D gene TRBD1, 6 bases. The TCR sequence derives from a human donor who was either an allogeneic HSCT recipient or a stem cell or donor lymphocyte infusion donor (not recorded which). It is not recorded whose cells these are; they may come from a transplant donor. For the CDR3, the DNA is TGTGCCAGCAGCGCCACGGGACACTCCCGTCTCGGCTACACCTTC. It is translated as CASSATGHSRLGYTF.